The next 5 T cell receptor beta chains were all read from a single sample in a study of OX40 agonist ivuxolimab in advanced cancers. Libraries were prepared by immunoSEQ multiplex PCR; TCRdb keeps only in-frame clonotypes and omits some of them. The table includes some 96,000 clones, less than 95% detected once. This sample comprised CD4+ or CD8+ T cells sorted from blood, obtained in a trial of the OX40 agonist ivuxolimab. The receptors were gathered from an adult with an advanced solid tumor such as melanoma, head and neck, liver or kidney cancer.

V and J are TRBV5-1 and TRBJ2-7, with 9 bases lining up with TRBD1. The CDR3 contains 14 residues. Trimming removed 7 bases from V and 0 bases from J; junction bases left unmatched: 5. Germline loops: CDR1 SGHRS, CDR2 YFSETQ. The CDR3 here is CASSRDRDSYEQYF. CDR3 DNA sequence: TGCGCCAGCTCTCGGGACAGGGACTCCTACGAGCAGTACTTC.

V is TRBV9 and J is TRBJ2-3; D remains ambiguous. Germline V gene sequence: CDR1 SGDLS, CDR2 YYNGEE. The CDR3 covers 13 residues. Trimming left V 4 bases short and J 4 bases short, with 10 bases between. CDR3 region: CASSIRSPDTQYF. CDR3 bases: TGTGCCAGCAGCATCCGATCCCCAGATACGCAGTATTTT.

The V and J genes are TRBV4-3 and TRBJ2-7; the match to TRBD2 covers 8 bases. V lost 2 bases and J lost 6; bases outside the gene matches: 0. The CDR3 is 12 amino acids. CDR1 and CDR2 from the germline V gene are LGHNA and YSLEER. The CDR3 is CASSQTSGEQYF. The CDR3 DNA reads as TGCGCCAGCAGCCAAACTAGCGGCGAGCAGTACTTC.

The rearrangement links TRBV12-5 to TRBJ2-7, with 7 bases matching TRBD1. This CDR3 is built from 16 residues. Unmatched junction bases numbered 11, after V lost 6 bases and J lost 0 bases. Looked up from germline, CDR1 is LGHNT and CDR2 is FRNRAP. In nucleotides, the CDR3 is TGTGCTAGTGGGAAACCAGCCGGGACAGACTCCTACGAGCAGTACTTC. This codes for CASGKPAGTDSYEQYF. Full variable domain (remainder filled in from reference TRBV12-5 and TRBJ2-7): DARVTQTPRHKVTEMGQEVTMRCQPILGHNTVFWYRQTMMQGLELLAYFRNRAPLDDSGMPKDRFSAEMPDATLATLKIQPSEPRDSAVYFCASGKPAGTDSYEQYFGPGTRLTVT.

V usage is TRBV7-9 and J usage is TRBJ2-3, with 9 nucleotides matching TRBD2. The germline CDR1 and CDR2 sequences are SEHNR and FQNEAQ (reference sequence). V shed 11 bases and J 2 bases; nucleotides not matched to a gene: 8. CDR3 length equals 14 residues. CDR3 sequence: CASRSSGNTDTQYF. The CDR3 bases are TGTGCCTCCCGTTCTAGCGGGAACACAGATACGCAGTATTTT. The entire variable domain, with the rest obtained from reference TRBV7-9 and TRBJ2-3, is as follows: DTGVSQNPRHKITKRGQNVTFRCDPISEHNRLYWYRQTLGQGPEFLTYFQNEAQLEKSRLLSDRFSAERPKGSFSTLEIQRTEQGDSAMYLCASRSSGNTDTQYFGPGTRLTVL.